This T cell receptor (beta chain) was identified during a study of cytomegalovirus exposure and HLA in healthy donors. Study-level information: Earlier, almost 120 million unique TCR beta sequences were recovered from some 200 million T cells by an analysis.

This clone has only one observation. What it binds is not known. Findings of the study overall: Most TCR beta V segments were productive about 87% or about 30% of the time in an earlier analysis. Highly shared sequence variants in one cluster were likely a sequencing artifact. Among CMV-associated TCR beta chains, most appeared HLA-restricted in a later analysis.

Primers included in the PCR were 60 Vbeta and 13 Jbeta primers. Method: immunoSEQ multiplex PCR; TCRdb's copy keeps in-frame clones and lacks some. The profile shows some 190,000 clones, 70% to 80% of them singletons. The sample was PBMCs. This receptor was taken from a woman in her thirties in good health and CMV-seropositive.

The CDR3 nucleotides are TGTGCCAGCAGTGTTGAGATGGGACAGGTTCGCAATCAGCCCCAGCATTTT. It encodes CASSVEMGQVRNQPQHF. The chain combines TRBV25-1 with TRBJ1-5, with 8 positions matching TRBD1. The CDR3 totals 17 residues. CDR1 and CDR2 (germline): MGHDK, SYGVNS. With 4 bases clipped from V and 2 bases from J, the junction kept 10 bases outside the gene matches. Supplemented by reference TRBV25-1 and TRBJ1-5, the full variable domain reads EADIYQTPRYLVIGTGKKITLECSQTMGHDKMYWYQQDPGMELHLIHYSYGVNSTEKGDLSSESTVSRIRTEHFPLTLESARPSHTSQYLCASSVEMGQVRNQPQHFGDGTRLSIL.